The 15 T cell receptor beta chains below come from one sample, sequenced in a study of graft-versus-host responses after intestinal transplantation (dated by TCRdb to about 2021). Their target antigens are unknown. Reading the label with the study, this specimen's time point is: cells obtained before transplantation from donor or recipient. To prepare the library, the immunoSEQ multiplex PCR assay was applied. In its TCRdb copy, this immuneACCESS table keeps in-frame sequences only and misses some clones. Where compared with another copy, unresolved V genes explain less than half of these, and the others have no known cause. This sample holds 85,000 to 90,000 clones; about 91% were observed only once. The ten largest clonotypes hold 0.35% of the sample. The sample was unstimulated CD4+ T cells sorted from spleen or lymph node cells, taken before transplant. The receptors originated from a human donor who was the organ donor for an intestinal transplant.

The rearrangement links TRBV5-1 to TRBJ2-2, with 13 bases fitting TRBD2. This CDR3 contains 17 residues. Germline-derived CDR1 and CDR2 are SGHRS and YFSETQ. J lost 4 bases, V lost 3 bases, and 6 bases had no gene match. The CDR3 spells CASSSGLAGASTGELFF. DNA for the CDR3: TGCGCCAGCAGCTCCGGACTAGCGGGAGCGTCCACCGGGGAGCTGTTTTTT.

In the case of this clone: The same CDR3 also results from other DNA sequences found in this sample. This chain uses TRBV4-2 with TRBJ2-5; D may be TRBD1 (5 bases). Germline values: CDR1 LGHNA, CDR2 YNFKEQ. The CDR3 covers 13 residues. Trimming cost V 5 bases and J 1 base, with 8 bases left between them. The CDR3 is CASSKGAQETQYF. CDR3 in DNA: TGTGCCAGCAGCAAAGGGGCCCAAGAGACCCAGTACTTC.

V gene TRBV11-3 combines with J gene TRBJ2-2; 7 bases map to TRBD1. The CDR3 is 15 residues long. J gave up 3 bases and V 3 bases, and 4 bases lay outside the gene matches. Germline assignment: CDR1 SGHNT and CDR2 YENEEA. The CDR3 reads CASSLQGVDTGELFF. CDR3 DNA sequence: TGTGCCAGCAGCTTGCAGGGGGTCGACACCGGGGAGCTGTTTTTT.

The chain joins TRBV9 to TRBJ2-1; the match to TRBD2 covers 10 bases. CDR1 is SGDLS, CDR2 YYNGEE, per germline. CDR3 length: 16 amino acids. The junction had 5 bases not matched to a gene; V was cut back by 3 bases and J by 2 bases. CDR3 loop: CASSAGSGGPYNEQFF. As DNA, the CDR3 is TGTGCCAGCAGCGCCGGTAGCGGGGGGCCCTACAATGAGCAGTTCTTC.

J is TRBJ2-7 and V is TRBV6-1; 9 bases line up with TRBD2. The V segment lost 9 bases and the J segment 2 bases; nucleotides outside the gene matches: 8. CDR3 length: 14 amino acids. Germline loops: CDR1 MNHNS, CDR2 SASEGT. CDR3 sequence reads: CASVSSGGAYEQYF. As DNA, the CDR3 is TGTGCCAGTGTGAGTAGCGGGGGAGCCTACGAGCAGTACTTC.

CDR3 region: CASSPVAGNTEAFF. Written as DNA, the CDR3 is TGTGCCAGCAGCCCAGTGGCAGGGAACACTGAAGCTTTCTTT. The chain combines TRBV7-3 with TRBJ1-1; D not resolved. Trimming cost V 5 bases and J 1 base, with 11 bases left between them. This CDR3 comprises 14 residues. CDR1 SGHTA and CDR2 FQGTGA come from the germline V gene.

The J gene is TRBJ1-1, the V gene TRBV18, with no clear D. Trimming left V 0 bases short and J 0 bases short, with 8 bases between. Looked up from germline, CDR1 is KGHSH and CDR2 is LQKENI. CDR3 length: 15 amino acids. CDR3 amino acids: CASSPPWSMNTEAFF. CDR3 coding DNA: TGTGCCAGCTCACCACCGTGGAGTATGAACACTGAAGCTTTCTTT.

The genes are TRBV18 and TRBJ2-2; TRBD2 matches 7 bases. Unmatched junction bases numbered 7, after V lost 0 bases and J lost 6 bases. Germline loops: CDR1 KGHSH, CDR2 LQKENI. The CDR3 runs to 16 residues. CDR3 amino acids: CASSPPLAVQSGELFF. As DNA, the CDR3 is TGTGCCAGCTCACCACCGCTAGCGGTTCAGTCCGGGGAGCTGTTTTTT.

DNA for the CDR3: TGCGCCAGCAGCCAGGGGCTAGCGGGAGATACGCAGTATTTT. It codes for CASSQGLAGDTQYF. V usage is TRBV5-1 and J usage is TRBJ2-3, with TRBD2 identical over 8 bases. Germline assignment: CDR1 SGHRS and CDR2 YFSETQ. V lost 4 bases to trimming and J lost 5 bases; unmatched junction nucleotides: 6. This CDR3 comprises 14 residues. Based on the CDR3 plus reference TRBV5-1 and TRBJ2-3, the full variable domain is KAGVTQTPRYLIKTRGQQVTLSCSPISGHRSVSWYQQTPGQGLQFLFEYFSETQRNKGNFPGRFSGRQFSNSRSEMNVSTLELGDSALYLCASSQGLAGDTQYFGPGTRLTVL.

This chain links TRBV5-4 with TRBJ2-1, with D tentatively TRBD2 (6 bases). Germline assignment: CDR1 SGHNT and CDR2 YYREEE (reference sequence). The V end lost 5 bases, the J end lost 2 bases, and 17 bases lay between the germline ends. This CDR3 contains 16 residues. DNA of the CDR3: TGTGCCAGCAGTCGAGGGTCCGGGGGACCCTACAATGAGCAGTTCTTC. Protein product: CASSRGSGGPYNEQFF. Based on the CDR3 plus reference TRBV5-4 and TRBJ2-1, the full variable domain is ETGVTQSPTHLIKTRGQQVTLRCSSQSGHNTVSWYQQALGQGPQFIFQYYREEENGRGNFPPRFSGLQFPNYSSELNVNALELDDSALYLCASSRGSGGPYNEQFFGPGTRLTVL.

The chain joins TRBV28 to TRBJ2-7, with TRBD1 matching 9 bases. CDR1 and CDR2 from the germline V gene are MDHEN and SYDVKM. This CDR3 is built from 15 residues. After removal of 6 bases from V and 0 bases from J, the junction contained 6 bases not matched to a gene. The CDR3 here is CASRTPGQGSYEQYF. The CDR3 nucleotides are TGTGCCAGCAGGACCCCGGGACAGGGCTCCTACGAGCAGTACTTC. The full variable domain, in which reference TRBV28 and TRBJ2-7 provide the parts outside the CDR3, is DVKVTQSSRYLVKRTGEKVFLECVQDMDHENMFWYRQDPGLGLRLIYFSYDVKMKEKGDIPEGYSVSREKKERFSLILESASTNQTSMYLCASRTPGQGSYEQYFGPGTRLTVT.

This chain joins TRBV10-3 and TRBJ1-5; D is uncertain. Germline-derived CDR1 and CDR2 are ENHRY and SYGVKD. This CDR3 has 16 amino acids. Trimming left V 4 bases short and J 1 base short, with 14 bases between. The CDR3 sequence: CAISAPGESSNQPQHF. The CDR3 DNA is TGTGCCATCAGTGCCCCCGGGGAGTCGAGCAATCAGCCCCAGCATTTT.

The chain carries TRBV7-7 and TRBJ2-3; D might be TRBD1 (5 bases). This CDR3 contains 14 residues. Germline V gene sequence: CDR1 SSHAT, CDR2 FNYEAQ (reference sequence). Trimming left V 5 bases short and J 6 bases short, with 15 bases between. DNA for the CDR3: TGTGCCAGCAGCCCCCGGTATGGGGCGGATACGCAGTATTTT. Translated, it gives CASSPRYGADTQYF.

The rearrangement links TRBV28 to TRBJ2-7, with 9 nucleotides matching TRBD2. Germline V CDR1 and CDR2: MDHEN, SYDVKM. Germline trimming cut 5 bases from V and 4 bases from J; bases unmatched to any gene: 9. This CDR3 comprises 15 residues. The CDR3 region has the DNA TGTGCCAGCAGTACAGCGGGGGGACCCCGATACGAGCAGTACTTC. This encodes CASSTAGGPRYEQYF.

This sequence joins TRBV5-1 and TRBJ1-1; D perhaps matches TRBD1 (6 bases). The germline V and J ends were trimmed by 0 bases and 7 bases, with 19 bases remaining between them. Germline loops: CDR1 SGHRS, CDR2 YFSETQ. The CDR3 spans 16 residues. The DNA for the CDR3 is TGCGCCAGCAGCTTGGGAATACAGGGAGCCGGGGATGAAGCTTTCTTT. It encodes CASSLGIQGAGDEAFF.